These 28 T cell receptor beta chains were sequenced from one sample in a study of neurological immune-mediated disorders. This sample's time point: longitudinal time-point 3. TCRdb re-called the 5' RACE reads with MiXCR, one entry per CDR3 protein. The table shows more than 95,000 distinct CDR3 sequences, with 10% to 14% occurring only once. The sequenced sample consisted of PBMCs. The receptors stem from a female donor with HTLV-1-associated myelopathy (HAM/TSP).

The sample holds a few counts of this clonotype. J is TRBJ1-2 and V is TRBV29-1; D is perhaps TRBD1 (6 bases). The germline V gene has CDR1 SQVTM and CDR2 ANQGSEA. The CDR3 has 12 residues. V was cut by 4 bases and J by 4 bases, with 10 bases left in between. DNA of the CDR3: TGCAGCGTTGTACAGGGTGTCTATGGCTACACCTTC. Residues: CSVVQGVYGYTF.

V is TRBV5-1 and J is TRBJ1-5; maybe TRBD1 (6 bases). V was shortened by 4 bases and J by 4 bases, with 24 bases between the two germline ends. The CDR3 is made up of 18 amino acids. Germline V gives CDR1 SGHRS, CDR2 YFSETQ. This CDR3 is CASSQSPQSQGGNQPQHF. The CDR3 region has the DNA TGCGCCAGCAGCCAAAGCCCCCAATCACAGGGTGGTAATCAGCCCCAGCATTTT.

This clonotype was observed a single time. The J gene is TRBJ2-1, the V gene TRBV28; TRBD1 is a possible D gene (6 bases). The CDR3 length is 14 residues. V lost 5 bases to trimming and J lost 15 bases, with 23 bases between them. Germline CDR1 and CDR2: MDHEN and SYDVKM. The DNA for the CDR3 is TGTGCCAGCAGTCCCTCAGGGGCCTCAATGAGGGCGTTCTTC. Its protein product is CASSPSGASMRAFF.

The table lists this clonotype with many counts. The V and J genes are TRBV29-1 and TRBJ2-3; TRBD1 matches 7 bases. V was pared by 1 base and J by 2 bases, with 3 bases of the junction left unmatched. CDR3 size: 14 residues. Per the germline V gene, CDR1 is SQVTM and CDR2 is ANQGSEA. CDR3 region: CSVEGQGYTDTQYF. In nucleotides, the CDR3 is TGCAGCGTTGAAGGACAGGGATACACAGATACGCAGTATTTT.

V usage is TRBV7-8 and J usage is TRBJ1-1; 9 nucleotides align to TRBD1. The germline V gene encodes CDR1 SGHVS and CDR2 FQNEAQ. The CDR3 sequence is 15 residues long. Losses at the gene ends were 8 bases for V and 0 bases for J; bases not matched to a gene: 7. CDR3 coding DNA: TGTGCCAGCGTCAGGACAGGGGTAATGAACACTGAAGCTTTCTTT. Amino acids: CASVRTGVMNTEAFF. Complete variable domain (other parts from reference TRBV7-8 and TRBJ1-1): GAGVSQSPRYKVAKRGQDVALRCDPISGHVSLFWYQQALGQGPEFLTYFQNEAQLDKSGLPSDRFFAERPEGSVSTLKIQRTQQEDSAVYLCASVRTGVMNTEAFFGQGTRLTVV.

Many counts were recorded for this clonotype. The V and J genes are TRBV5-1 and TRBJ2-1; the match to TRBD2 covers 7 bases. The CDR3 is made up of 17 amino acids. The V gene end was trimmed by 0 bases and the J gene end by 5 bases; junction bases not matched to a gene: 11. Germline CDR1 reads SGHRS; CDR2 reads YFSETQ. The CDR3 coding sequence is TGCGCCAGCAGCTTGGGATCCTTTAGCGGGCGAGACAATGAGCAGTTCTTC. Its translation: CASSLGSFSGRDNEQFF.

This clonotype appeared many times. The rearrangement links TRBV5-6 to TRBJ2-1; no definite D call. Germline V gene lookup returns CDR1 SGHDT and CDR2 YYEEEE. The germline V and J ends were trimmed by 0 bases and 4 bases, with 8 bases remaining between them. This CDR3 is built from 14 residues. The CDR3 sequence is CASSLGGGYNEQFF. The CDR3 DNA is TGTGCCAGCAGCTTGGGCGGCGGATACAATGAGCAGTTCTTC.

Many counts were recorded for this clonotype. This chain uses TRBV7-9 with TRBJ2-7; D not certain. Trimming shortened V by 2 bases and J by 7 bases, and 9 bases separated the two germline ends. CDR3 length equals 12 residues. The germline gives CDR1 SEHNR, CDR2 FQNEAQ (reference sequence). The CDR3 reads CASSLPLREQYF. CDR3 bases: TGTGCCAGCAGCTTACCCCTGAGGGAGCAGTACTTC.

Only a few counts were recorded for this clonotype. The chain uses TRBV6-2 or TRBV6-3 and TRBJ1-4; no reliable D call. Germline V gene sequence: CDR1 MNHEY, CDR2 SVGEGT. The CDR3 extends over 14 amino acids. V lost 6 bases, J lost 0 bases, and 8 bases lay in between. The CDR3, as DNA: TGTGCCAGCAGGGACGGCGCAACTAATGAAAAACTGTTTTTT. Amino acid sequence: CASRDGATNEKLFF.

The sample holds many counts of this clonotype. The chain recombines TRBV28 with TRBJ1-6; D gene unclear. The CDR3 sequence is 11 residues long. Germline lookup yields CDR1 MDHEN and CDR2 SYDVKM. The CDR3 bases are TGTGTCGGCCCCGATGATTCACCCCTCCACTTT. Residues: CVGPDDSPLHF.

This clonotype was seen at least ten times. The chain joins TRBV7-2 to TRBJ2-1; 11 bases match TRBD2. Germline CDR1 is SGHTA and CDR2 is FQGNSA. After removal of 5 bases from V and 9 bases from J, the junction contained 9 bases not matched to a gene. The CDR3 length is 15 residues. The CDR3 loop reads CASSHSGGAYGEQFF. The CDR3 DNA sequence: TGTGCCAGCAGCCATAGCGGGGGGGCCTACGGTGAGCAGTTCTTC.

This clonotype was detected ten times or more. The chain has TRBV12-3 or TRBV12-4 and TRBJ1-1; perhaps TRBD1 as D (6 bases). The CDR3 is made up of 15 amino acids. Deletions cut 8 bases from V and 2 bases from J, with 18 bases between. CDR3 DNA: TGTGCCAGCCGGATGTTTCAGGGGATTAACACTGAAGCTTTCTTT. Translation gives CASRMFQGINTEAFF.

This clonotype has ten or more counts. The chain is built from TRBV6-6 and TRBJ1-2; D gene uncertain. Between the trimmed V and J ends, which lost 2 bases and 8 bases, there was a span of 6 bases. Germline V gene data show CDR1 as MNHNY and CDR2 as SVGAGI (reference sequence). The CDR3 sequence is 11 residues long. The CDR3 loop is CASSYPGGYTF. The CDR3 bases are TGTGCCAGCAGTTACCCGGGAGGCTACACCTTC.

The V gene is TRBV5-1, the J gene TRBJ2-1, with 7 nucleotides matching TRBD2. Trimming took 0 bases from V and 6 from J; bases not matched to a gene: 3. The CDR3 runs to 14 residues. CDR1 and CDR2 from the germline V gene are SGHRS and YFSETQ. The chain's CDR3 is CASSLARLANEQFF. The CDR3 DNA is TGCGCCAGCAGCTTGGCCCGACTAGCCAATGAGCAGTTCTTC. The full variable domain, its missing parts supplied by reference TRBV5-1 and TRBJ2-1, is KAGVTQTPRYLIKTRGQQVTLSCSPISGHRSVSWYQQTPGQGLQFLFEYFSETQRNKGNFPGRFSGRQFSNSRSEMNVSTLELGDSALYLCASSLARLANEQFFGPGTRLTVL.

This clonotype was found many times. This rearrangement joins TRBV7-3 to TRBJ1-3; D uncertain. V lost 8 bases and J lost 4, with 12 bases in between. This CDR3 has 13 amino acids. The germline gives CDR1 SGHTA, CDR2 FQGTGA. The CDR3 reads CASAEAGGNTIYF. The CDR3 DNA follows: TGTGCCAGCGCCGAGGCAGGCGGAAACACCATATATTTT.

In this sample, this clonotype turned up many times. V gene TRBV5-1 combines with J gene TRBJ1-5; tentative D call: TRBD1 (5 bases). This CDR3 has 14 residues. The germline V gene encodes CDR1 SGHRS and CDR2 YFSETQ. The V end was cut by 4 bases, the J end by 5 bases, with 13 bases between. The CDR3 bases are TGCGCCAGCAGCCTCCGGGACTATCATCAGCCCCAGCATTTT. Translating it yields CASSLRDYHQPQHF.

This chain uses TRBV4-1 with TRBJ1-3; maybe TRBD1 (6 bases). The germline CDR1 and CDR2 sequences are MGHRA and YSYEKL. Trimming stripped 4 bases from V and 2 bases from J, with 12 bases between. This CDR3 contains 15 residues. Here the CDR3 DNA reads TGCGCCAGCAGCCCCACAGGGTCTCCTGGAAACACCATATATTTT. Its translation: CASSPTGSPGNTIYF.

At least ten counts were recorded for this clonotype. The chain combines TRBV6-5 with TRBJ1-2, with TRBD1 matching over 7 bases. Unmatched junction bases numbered 4, after V lost 8 bases and J lost 1 base. The CDR3 length is 13 residues. In germline, CDR1 is MNHEY, CDR2 SVGAGI. CDR3: CASLGQNNYGYTF. The CDR3 nucleotides are TGTGCCAGCTTGGGACAGAATAACTATGGCTACACCTTC.

This clonotype came up many times. The chain joins TRBV3-1 to TRBJ1-5; the match to TRBD1 covers 8 bases. Germline trimming cut 3 bases from V and 5 bases from J; bases unmatched to any gene: 6. The CDR3 spans 15 residues. CDR1 and CDR2 (germline): LGHDT, YNNKEL (reference sequence). The CDR3 loop reads CASSHGTGLYQPQHF. CDR3 DNA sequence: TGTGCCAGCAGCCATGGGACAGGATTGTATCAGCCCCAGCATTTT.

Many counts were recorded for this clonotype. V usage is TRBV28 and J usage is TRBJ2-2, with 9 bases matching TRBD2. V shed 3 bases and J 4 bases; nucleotides not matched to a gene: 6. The CDR3 consists of 16 residues. Germline CDR1 is MDHEN and CDR2 is SYDVKM. The CDR3 DNA reads TGTGCCAGCAGTTTTACTCTAGCGGGGCGCACCGGGGAGCTGTTTTTT. This codes for CASSFTLAGRTGELFF.

This clonotype was recorded at least ten times. This sequence joins TRBV20-1 and TRBJ1-5, with no clear D. Germline V gene lookup returns CDR1 DFQATT and CDR2 SNEGSKA (reference sequence). The CDR3 is 13 amino acids. Trimming stripped 3 bases from V and 0 bases from J, with 6 bases between. CDR3 region: CSARTNSNQPQHF. In DNA form, the CDR3 reads TGCAGTGCTAGGACAAATAGCAATCAGCCCCAGCATTTT.

This clonotype has ten or more counts. The chain employs TRBV5-1 and TRBJ2-6; D is unclear. Trimming shortened V by 6 bases and J by 4 bases, and 14 bases separated the two germline ends. Germline CDR1 and CDR2: SGHRS and YFSETQ. CDR3 length: 15 residues. The CDR3 reads CASTTSGSGANVLTF. The DNA of the CDR3 is TGCGCCAGCACGACCTCCGGCTCCGGGGCCAACGTCCTGACTTTC.

This clonotype was seen at least ten times. The chain links TRBV7-9 to TRBJ2-7; the D gene is possibly TRBD1 (6 bases). In germline, CDR1 is SEHNR, CDR2 FQNEAQ (reference sequence). V was cut by 5 bases and J by 2 bases, with 19 bases left in between. The CDR3 length is 16 residues. Here the CDR3 DNA reads TGTGCCAGCAGCCTCTCAGGGACAATATGGGCCTACGAGCAGTACTTC. It codes for CASSLSGTIWAYEQYF.

This clonotype was seen many times. DNA of the CDR3: TGTGCCATCAGTGAGCTGGGTCACTCCGATGGCTACACCTTC. As protein: CAISELGHSDGYTF. This chain joins TRBV10-3 and TRBJ1-2, with D uncertain. Germline CDR1 is ENHRY and CDR2 is SYGVKD. With 2 bases removed from V and 6 bases from J, the gap between germline ends came to 13 bases. This CDR3 spans 14 amino acids.

To note about this clonotype: This could be a read error, since a much larger clone is one nucleotide away. This chain uses TRBV5-1 with TRBJ2-2; TRBD2 is a possible D gene (5 bases). The CDR3 consists of 13 residues. The germline V gene encodes CDR1 SGHRS and CDR2 YFSETQ. In DNA form, the CDR3 reads TGCGCCAGCAAAACGGGGAACACCTGGGAGCTGTTTTTT. Encoded protein: CASKTGNTWELFF.

This clonotype has a count of ten or more. This chain uses TRBV5-1 with TRBJ2-3; D gene uncertain. Per germline, CDR1 SGHRS and CDR2 YFSETQ. With 1 base removed from V and 5 bases from J, the gap between germline ends came to 2 bases. The CDR3 totals 11 residues. The CDR3 is CASSLIDTQYF. In DNA, the CDR3 is TGCGCCAGCAGCTTGATAGATACGCAGTATTTT.

This clonotype was found many times. This chain links TRBV20-1 with TRBJ2-3; 12 nucleotides agree with TRBD2. The CDR3 has 16 residues. Trimming removed 0 bases from V and 6 bases from J; junction bases left unmatched: 7. Germline V gene lookup returns CDR1 DFQATT and CDR2 SNEGSKA (reference sequence). The CDR3 bases are TGCAGTGCTAGAGAGGCCCTAGCGGGGGGGAGGGATACGCAGTATTTT. This translates into CSAREALAGGRDTQYF.

This clonotype was counted between two and nine times. This chain links TRBV10-3 with TRBJ2-7; TRBD2 aligns across 7 bases. The germline V gene has CDR1 ENHRY and CDR2 SYGVKD. The CDR3 is made up of 14 amino acids. The V segment lost 3 bases and the J segment 5 bases; nucleotides outside the gene matches: 7. The CDR3 protein is CAISDQAGVNEQYF. As DNA, the CDR3 is TGTGCCATCAGTGACCAGGCGGGGGTGAACGAGCAGTACTTC.